This T cell receptor beta chain was sequenced for a study of blood T cell repertoires in COVID-19. The wider study: Collection of acute and convalescent COVID-19 samples took place in the United States, Italy and Spain.

As regards this clone: A read error may produce the germline difference seen at one junction end.

The authors' processing: Amplification of reference gene primers was used by the study to estimate nucleated cell counts. The repertoire was sequenced with immunoSEQ multiplex PCR; TCRdb's copy has only in-frame clones and lacks some. That table gives V, J and clone size, and the DNA gave D and trimming. The repertoire consists of fewer than 250,000 clones, with 85% to 90% occurring once and the leading ten covering over 2%. The source material was peripheral blood. The clonotype originates from a woman between 50 and 59 years old with acute or convalescent COVID-19.

The CDR3 DNA reads as TGCGCCAGAACCCGTGCGCGTGGCTACACCTTC. The encoded protein is CARTRARGYTF. V usage is TRBV4-2 and J usage is TRBJ1-2; D is ambiguous. CDR1 and CDR2 (germline): LGHNA, YNFKEQ. CDR3 length: 11 amino acids.